This TCR beta chain is from a study of blood T cell repertoires in COVID-19 (TCRdb year 2020). In the study overall: Samples from collaborators originated in the United States, Italy and Spain and spanned both the acute and convalescent phases of COVID-19. The prospective study material was composed of cDNA or gDNA derived from T cells, B-cell-depleted T cells, or PBMCs. The dataset comprised deeply sampled blood TCRbeta repertoires from subjects exposed to, actively infected with, or recovered from COVID-19. The repertoires were released in a freely available public database intended as a resource for research on the immune response to SARS-CoV-2. The samples were drawn from two sources: the first 160 participants of the ongoing ImmuneRACE study, and approximately 1,300 subjects contributed by 6 global collaborators. Sample metadata almost always included a de-identified subject ID, COVID-19 status, age in years and sex. Where HLA class I and class II types were available, the types were taken from metadata supplied by the sample provider, not from assay-based typing.

Overall study outcomes, separate from this receptor: The amount of clinical and demographic metadata varied by source and participant and was provided uncurated.

TCRbeta CDR3 regions were amplified from genomic DNA by means of the immunoSEQ Assay, a bias-controlled multiplex PCR. In the source study's methods: Nucleated cell counts per sample were estimated from amplification of reference gene primers within the assay. To quantify the absolute abundance of each unique TCRbeta CDR3 rearrangement, sequence reads were collapsed and filtered. For each sample, productive Simpson clonality was calculated as the square root of Simpson's diversity index across productive rearrangements. TCRdb took this table from immuneACCESS and kept in-frame rearrangements with V and J called. Such tables lack part of the clones; where checked against another copy, unresolved V genes explain under half of the gap, and the rest is unexplained. V, J and clone size are taken as reported in that table, and D and trimming were inferred from the DNA itself. In all, the sample holds 250,000 to 300,000 clones, and under 95% of those were seen once. The ten largest clones take up about 2% of the sample.

In the prospective study, participants were roughly 18 to 95 years old, resided in about two dozen geographic areas of the United States, and were enrolled through a virtual design. In the prospective study, cohorts were assigned on the basis of participant-reported clinical history obtained from a screening survey and a study questionnaire. Each participant in the prospective study had whole blood, serum and a nasopharyngeal or oropharyngeal swab collected by mobile phlebotomists. Participants in the prospective study had the option to provide additional blood draws and questionnaires over a 2-month period. Blood samples from the prospective study were shipped frozen or at room temperature prior to DNA extraction. Notes on this clone: Its binding antigen is unknown. No qualities accompany the bases; no much larger clone lies one base away.

The sequenced sample consisted of PBMCs or T cells enriched from blood (not recorded which). The receptor was derived from a woman in her 40s with acute COVID-19.

In nucleotides, the sequence is TGTGCCAGCAGGAGGTATAATTCACCCCTCCACTTT. It codes for CASRRYNSPLHF. The rearrangement joined TRBV28 to TRBJ1-6; the D gene is unclear. Inclusive of the bounding cysteine and phenylalanine, the CDR3 is 12 residues long. Just the 36-base CDR3 DNA is kept, in frame starting at base 1. Trimming removed 6 bases from V and 4 bases from J, leaving 4 bases between the germline ends. Looking up the germline V gene yields CDR1 MDHEN and CDR2 SYDVKM.